Below are 25 T cell receptor beta chains sequenced from a single sample in a study of T-cell reconstitution after alpha-beta-depleted transplantation in children. TCRbeta library construction was performed incorporating unique molecular identifiers. TCRdb used MiXCR to reprocess the PCR reads, holding one entry per CDR3 protein. This table has approximately 91,000 distinct CDR3 sequences, roughly 8.3% appearing once. Sequencing used PBMCs from the stem cell graft donor, obtained from the stem cell graft. The receptors here all came from a human donor who donated a stem cell graft to a child with congenital amegakaryocytic thrombocytopenia.

This clonotype was picked up many times. This chain links TRBV6-5 with TRBJ2-7; D possibly matches TRBD1 or TRBD2 (5 bases each). V gave up 0 bases and J gave up 1 base, with 7 bases separating them. Per the germline V gene, CDR1 is MNHEY and CDR2 is SVGAGI. CDR3 length equals 14 residues. The chain's CDR3 is CASSYSRGSYEQYF. For the CDR3, the DNA is TGTGCCAGCAGTTACTCGAGGGGTTCCTACGAGCAGTACTTC.

This clonotype was picked up many times. In DNA, the CDR3 is TGCAGTGCTCTGCCAGGACAGGGGGCGGACGAGACCCAGTACTTC. Its translation is CSALPGQGADETQYF. The chain links TRBV20-1 to TRBJ2-5; TRBD1 matches 11 bases. The CDR3 covers 15 residues. V lost 5 bases and J lost 5; bases outside the gene matches: 10. Germline V CDR1 and CDR2: DFQATT, SNEGSKA (reference sequence).

The CDR3 region has the DNA TGTGCCAGCAGTACTAGCAGGCTTTACAATGAGCAGTTCTTC. Protein: CASSTSRLYNEQFF. This sequence joins TRBV27 and TRBJ2-1; perhaps TRBD2 as D (6 bases). CDR3 length: 14 residues. Trimming left V 5 bases short and J 4 bases short, with 12 bases between. Germline CDR1 MNHEY, CDR2 SMNVEV (reference sequence).

This clonotype was seen repeatedly, ten times or more. The rearrangement joins TRBV7-3 to TRBJ2-1; D is unresolved. The ends were cut back, 1 base at V and 5 bases at J, with 9 bases in the middle. The germline gives CDR1 SGHTA, CDR2 FQGTGA. The CDR3 is made up of 14 amino acids. The CDR3 loop is CASSLKRADNEQFF. The CDR3 bases are TGTGCCAGCAGCTTAAAAAGGGCGGACAATGAGCAGTTCTTC.

This clonotype came up many times. The chain recombines TRBV5-6 with TRBJ1-5; TRBD1 might be the D (5 bases). V lost 4 bases and J 7 bases, leaving 18 bases between the germline ends. The CDR3 has 15 residues. Germline-derived CDR1 and CDR2 are SGHDT and YYEEEE. CDR3 loop: CASSRLGVREQPQHF. The CDR3 DNA follows: TGTGCCAGCAGCCGCCTGGGGGTGCGGGAGCAGCCCCAGCATTTT.

This clonotype has a count of ten or more. The rearrangement joins TRBV5-1 to TRBJ2-1; D is uncertain. Germline loops: CDR1 SGHRS, CDR2 YFSETQ. V lost 0 bases and J lost 5, with 12 bases in between. The length of the CDR3 is 15 residues. CDR3 in amino acids: CASSLAALKNNEQFF. CDR3 sequence (DNA): TGCGCCAGCAGCTTGGCCGCATTGAAGAACAATGAGCAGTTCTTC.

The sample holds a few counts of this clonotype. Sequence at one end of the junction differs from germline and may be a read error. The genes are TRBV27 and TRBJ2-6, with D maybe TRBD2 (5 bases). Germline values: CDR1 MNHEY, CDR2 SMNVEV (reference sequence). The CDR3 runs to 16 residues. This CDR3 reads CTSSLIEGGGANVLTF. The CDR3 DNA reads TGCACCAGCAGTTTAATCGAGGGCGGAGGGGCCAACGTCCTGACTTTC.

Ten or more counts support this clonotype. The CDR3 sequence: CSAIRTGKGQPQHF. In DNA form, the CDR3 reads TGCAGTGCTATCAGGACAGGAAAGGGGCAGCCCCAGCATTTT. The chain recombines TRBV20-1 with TRBJ1-5, with 7 bases that match TRBD1. Germline V gene lookup returns CDR1 DFQATT and CDR2 SNEGSKA (reference sequence). The length of the CDR3 is 14 residues. Unmatched junction bases numbered 10, after V lost 4 bases and J lost 7 bases.

This clonotype has at least ten counts. This sequence joins TRBV5-1 and TRBJ2-1, with no clear D. The CDR3 is 15 residues long. Trimming removed 0 bases from V and 4 bases from J, with 11 bases in between. The germline CDR1 and CDR2 sequences are SGHRS and YFSETQ. CDR3 amino acids: CASSLGQIKYNEQFF. CDR3 sequence (DNA): TGCGCCAGCAGCTTGGGTCAGATAAAATACAATGAGCAGTTCTTC.

This clonotype was found a few times. The V gene is TRBV5-5, the J gene TRBJ1-5; D is ambiguous. Germline-derived CDR1 and CDR2 are SGHKS and YYEKEE (reference sequence). The V and J ends lost 0 bases and 5 bases respectively, with 6 bases between them. CDR3 length: 13 residues. CDR3 bases: TGTGCCAGCAGCTTGGGCCTATATCAGCCCCAGCATTTT. Translated: CASSLGLYQPQHF.

This clonotype was detected many times. The genes are TRBV12-3 or TRBV12-4 and TRBJ2-3, with D unresolved. The CDR3 spans 15 residues. Trimming removed 6 bases from V and 3 bases from J, with 16 bases in between. Here the CDR3 DNA reads TGTGCCAGCAGCGGAACAAGCCTAAGAACAGATACGCAGTATTTT. It codes for CASSGTSLRTDTQYF.

This clonotype was seen only a few times. V is TRBV12-3 or TRBV12-4 and J is TRBJ2-2; D gene unclear. The germline V and J ends were trimmed by 3 bases and 3 bases, with 2 bases remaining between them. The CDR3 is 12 amino acids. CDR3: CASSFYTGELFF. The CDR3 DNA reads as TGTGCCAGCAGTTTCTACACCGGGGAGCTGTTTTTT.

In this sample, this clonotype turned up many times. The chain combines TRBV20-1 with TRBJ1-2, with 8 nucleotides matching TRBD1. V shed 3 bases, J shed 8 bases, and the junction held 5 bases outside the gene matches. In germline, CDR1 is DFQATT, CDR2 SNEGSKA (reference sequence). This CDR3 is 12 amino acids long. CDR3 coding DNA: TGCAGTGCTAGTACAGGGGGAGGCGGCTACACCTTC. It is translated as CSASTGGGGYTF.

In this sample, this clonotype turned up many times. The gene calls are TRBV7-7 and TRBJ1-2; unclear D gene. The CDR3 loop spans 19 amino acids. Germline CDR1 is SSHAT and CDR2 is FNYEAQ (reference sequence). Trimming left V 1 base short and J 3 bases short, with 24 bases between. CDR3: CASSLGPDALGIRYYGYTF. CDR3 DNA sequence: TGTGCCAGCAGCTTAGGCCCAGACGCTCTCGGAATTCGATACTATGGCTACACCTTC.

There are many counts of this clonotype. CDR3 protein: CSAGAARGVGDTQYF. As DNA, the CDR3 is TGCAGTGCAGGGGCCGCTCGGGGAGTCGGAGATACGCAGTATTTT. This rearrangement joins TRBV20-1 to TRBJ2-3; TRBD1 or TRBD2 may be the D gene (5 bases each). The length of the CDR3 is 15 residues. The ends were cut back, 6 bases at V and 5 bases at J, with 21 bases in the middle. CDR1 DFQATT and CDR2 SNEGSKA come from the germline V gene (reference sequence).

This clonotype appeared many times. The chain recombines TRBV7-2 with TRBJ2-3; D is ambiguous. This CDR3 spans 12 amino acids. The V end was cut by 6 bases, the J end by 6 bases, with 10 bases between. Germline CDR1 SGHTA, CDR2 FQGNSA. The CDR3, as DNA: TGTGCCAGCAGTCCGACGTGGGATACGCAGTATTTT. Translating it yields CASSPTWDTQYF.

This clonotype occurred many times. This chain links TRBV5-5 with TRBJ2-2; TRBD2 agrees at 7 bases. This CDR3 contains 15 residues. After removal of 3 bases from V and 4 bases from J, the junction contained 6 bases not matched to a gene. Germline V gene sequence: CDR1 SGHKS, CDR2 YYEKEE (reference sequence). In DNA form, the CDR3 reads TGTGCCAGCAGCTACCGGGACTATATCACCGGGGAGCTGTTTTTT. Its translation: CASSYRDYITGELFF.

This clonotype has at least ten counts. V usage is TRBV28 and J usage is TRBJ2-4; D may be TRBD1 (6 bases). Deletions cut 8 bases from V and 9 bases from J, with 11 bases between. The V gene's germline CDR1 is MDHEN and CDR2 SYDVKM. The CDR3 is 11 residues long. CDR3 sequence: CASRDMTIQYF. Here the CDR3 DNA reads TGTGCCAGCCGGGACATGACCATTCAGTACTTC.

The sample holds many counts of this clonotype. The rearrangement joins TRBV10-3 to TRBJ2-3, with TRBD1 matching 12 bases. The CDR3 length is 16 residues. CDR1 is ENHRY and CDR2 is SYGVKD in the germline V gene. V lost 6 bases to trimming and J lost 4 bases; unmatched junction nucleotides: 8. CDR3 residues: CAISPQGTGGADTQYF. CDR3 in DNA: TGTGCCATCAGCCCCCAAGGGACAGGGGGCGCAGATACGCAGTATTTT.

This clonotype was detected ten times or more. This rearrangement joins TRBV20-1 to TRBJ1-1; no clear D gene. This CDR3 is built from 13 residues. The germline V gene encodes CDR1 DFQATT and CDR2 SNEGSKA (reference sequence). V shed 6 bases and J shed 0 bases, with 11 bases lying between them. The CDR3 nucleotides read TGCAGTGCCCCAAGGGTGGTGAACACTGAAGCTTTCTTT. It encodes CSAPRVVNTEAFF.

This clonotype occurred many times. The chain carries TRBV3-1 and TRBJ1-2; perhaps TRBD1 as D (6 bases). The CDR3 consists of 13 residues. CDR1 and CDR2 (germline): LGHDT, YNNKEL (reference sequence). The V end was cut by 5 bases, the J end by 1 base, with 8 bases between. CDR3 sequence reads: CASSYRVNYGYTF. The CDR3 nucleotides read TGTGCCAGCAGCTACAGGGTTAACTATGGCTACACCTTC.

This clonotype was counted ten times or more. The chain carries TRBV7-9 and TRBJ1-1; no definite D call. CDR1 and CDR2 from the germline V gene are SEHNR and FQNEAQ (reference sequence). Trimming removed 4 bases at V and 4 bases at J, with 16 bases between. CDR3 size: 15 residues. CDR3 DNA: TGTGCCAGCAGCTCCACAAGGGAGGGTGGCACTGAAGCTTTCTTT. Residues: CASSSTREGGTEAFF.

This clonotype was seen repeatedly, ten times or more. V and J are TRBV5-1 and TRBJ2-1; TRBD2 aligns across 8 bases. This CDR3 is built from 13 residues. CDR1 and CDR2 (germline): SGHRS, YFSETQ. V trimming: 2 bases; J trimming: 6 bases; junction bases outside the gene matches: 1. The CDR3 DNA is TGCGCCAGCAGCTTCGGGGGGGGCAATGAGCAGTTCTTC. Amino acids: CASSFGGGNEQFF.

V usage is TRBV7-9 and J usage is TRBJ2-7; the D is unclear. V lost 9 bases, J lost 6 bases, and 18 bases lay in between. The CDR3 runs to 13 residues. In germline, CDR1 is SEHNR, CDR2 FQNEAQ (reference sequence). The CDR3 region is CARSPAFPSEQYF. The CDR3 nucleotides are TGTGCCAGGAGCCCCGCGTTCCCTTCCGAGCAGTACTTC.

As for this clonotype: This sequence may be a read error, since a much larger clone differs from it by one base. The chain links TRBV20-1 to TRBJ2-5, with 7 bases fitting TRBD2. The CDR3 extends over 18 amino acids. Germline CDR1 and CDR2: DFQATT and SNEGSKA (reference sequence). The chain's CDR3 is CSARSALEYVVGGVTQCF. The CDR3 DNA reads as TGCAGTGCTAGATCGGCTCTAGAATATGTAGTGGGGGGGGTGACCCAGTGCTTC.